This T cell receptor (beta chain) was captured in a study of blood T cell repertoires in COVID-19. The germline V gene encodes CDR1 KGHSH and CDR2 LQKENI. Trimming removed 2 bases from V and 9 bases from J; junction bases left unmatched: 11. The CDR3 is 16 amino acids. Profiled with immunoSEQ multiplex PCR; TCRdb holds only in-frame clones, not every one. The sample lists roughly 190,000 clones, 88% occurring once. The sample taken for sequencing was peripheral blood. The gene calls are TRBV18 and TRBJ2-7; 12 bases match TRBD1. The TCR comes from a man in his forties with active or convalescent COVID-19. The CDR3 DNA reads TGTGCCAGCTCACCAGCTATGGGGACAGGGGGCTTGGGGCAGTACTTC. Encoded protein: CASSPAMGTGGLGQYF.